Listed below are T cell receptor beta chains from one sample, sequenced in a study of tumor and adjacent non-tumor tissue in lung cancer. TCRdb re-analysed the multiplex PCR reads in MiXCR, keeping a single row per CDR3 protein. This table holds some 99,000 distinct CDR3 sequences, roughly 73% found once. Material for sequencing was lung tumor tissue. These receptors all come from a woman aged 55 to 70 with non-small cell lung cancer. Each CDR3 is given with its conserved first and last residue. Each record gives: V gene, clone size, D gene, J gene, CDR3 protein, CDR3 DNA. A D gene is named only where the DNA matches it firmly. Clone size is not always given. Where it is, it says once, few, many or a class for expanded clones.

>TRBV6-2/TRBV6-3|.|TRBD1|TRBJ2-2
CSSSSLGLDRGVAGELFF
TGTTCCAGCAGCTCTCTTGGCCTGGACAGGGGAGTTGCCGGGGAGCTCTTTTTT
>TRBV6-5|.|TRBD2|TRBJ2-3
CASSGLAGAKDKQYF
TGTGCCAGCAGTGGACTAGCGGGAGCCAAAGATAAGCAGTATTTT
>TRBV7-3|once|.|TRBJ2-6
CASSLMGGASGANVLTF
TGTGCCAGCAGCTTAATGGGGGGCGCCTCTGGGGCCAACGTCCTGACTTTC
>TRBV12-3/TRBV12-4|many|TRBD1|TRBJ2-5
CASSMTGVETQYF
TGTGCCAGCAGTATGACAGGGGTAGAGACCCAGTACTTC
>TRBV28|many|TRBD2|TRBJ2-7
CASSSSWGGNEQYF
TGTGCCAGCAGTTCAAGCTGGGGGGGGAACGAGCAGTACTTC
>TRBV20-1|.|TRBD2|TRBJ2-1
CSATASGVRNEQFF
TGCAGTGCCACGGCTAGCGGGGTCAGAAATGAGCAGTTCTTC
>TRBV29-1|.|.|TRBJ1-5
CSIRPCSNQPQHF
TGCAGCATCAGACCATGCTCTAATCAGCCCCAGCATTTT
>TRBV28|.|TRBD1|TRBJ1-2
CASTPWYSGQGNGHTF
TGTGCCAGCACCCCCTGGTATTCGGGACAGGGAAATGGCCACACTTTC
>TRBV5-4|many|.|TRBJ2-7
CASSPGGTGLSYEQYF
TGTGCCAGCAGCCCGGGGGGGACAGGGCTTTCCTACGAGCAGTACTTC
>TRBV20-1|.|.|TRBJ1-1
CSASEARGISGTEAFF
TGCAGTGCTAGTGAGGCGAGAGGGATTTCTGGGACTGAAGCTTTCTTT
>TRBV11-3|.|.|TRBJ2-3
CASSPARQGGHTQSF
TGTGCCAGTAGCCCCGCCAGGCAGGGAGGTCATACGCAGTCTTTT
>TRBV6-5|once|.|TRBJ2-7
CASSYLMGVAYERYF
TGTGCCAGCAGTTACTTGATGGGAGTCGCCTACGAGCGGTACTTC
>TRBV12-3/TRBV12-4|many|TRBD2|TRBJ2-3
CASRMTSGWTDTQYF
TGTGCCAGCAGGATGACTAGCGGGTGGACAGATACGCAGTATTTT
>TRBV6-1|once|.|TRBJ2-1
CVSNLVWGSYNEQFF
TGTGTCAGCAATTTAGTCTGGGGGAGTTACAATGAGCAGTTCTTC
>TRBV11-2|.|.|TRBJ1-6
CANSLEASNSPLHF
TGTGCCAACAGCTTAGAAGCAAGTAATTCGCCCCTTCACTTT
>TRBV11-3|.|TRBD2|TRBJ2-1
CASCLELISGSHSEQFF
TGTGCCAGCTGCTTAGAGCTGATTAGCGGGAGCCACAGTGAACAGTTCTTC
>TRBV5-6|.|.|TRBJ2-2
CASSSTDSANTGELFF
TGTGCCAGCAGCTCCACAGACAGCGCGAACACCGGGGAGCTGTTTTTT
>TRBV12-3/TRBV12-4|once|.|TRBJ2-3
CASSSTGIEATDTRYF
TGTGCCAGCAGTTCAACCGGGATAGAGGCGACAGATACGCGGTATTTT
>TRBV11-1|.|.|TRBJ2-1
CASSRGFAASSYNEHFF
TGTGCCAGTAGTCGGGGTTTCGCAGCGAGCTCCTATAATGAGCATTTCTTC
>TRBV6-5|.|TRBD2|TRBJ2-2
CASSSWTRGGEELFF
TGTGCCAGCAGTTCCTGGACTAGGGGTGGCGAGGAGCTGTTTTTT
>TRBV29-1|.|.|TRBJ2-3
CSGRVGGTDRQYF
TGCAGCGGTCGGGTTGGTGGCACAGATAGGCAGTATTTT
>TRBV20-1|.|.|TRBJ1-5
CRASQGSYQPHHF
TGCAGAGCTAGTCAGGGTAGCTATCAGCCCCATCATTTT
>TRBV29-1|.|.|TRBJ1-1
CSVETEIYTVASF
TGCAGCGTTGAAACGGAAATTTACACTGTAGCTTCCTTT
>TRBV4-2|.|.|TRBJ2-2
CASSQGGRGGSWELFF
TGTGCCAGCAGTCAGGGGGGCCGGGGTGGATCCTGGGAGCTGTTTTTT
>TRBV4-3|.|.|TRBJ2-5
CVSSRHRDSRETQCF
TGCGTCAGCAGCCGACACCGGGACTCACGAGAGACCCAGTGCTTC
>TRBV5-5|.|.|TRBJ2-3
CASSLLVSDSTDTQYF
TGTGCCAGCAGCCTTTTAGTCTCGGACAGCACAGATACGCAGTATTTT
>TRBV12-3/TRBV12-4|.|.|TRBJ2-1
CASSFYGSIRGGNKQFF
TGTGCCAGCAGTTTCTATGGTAGCATCAGGGGGGGCAATAAGCAGTTCTTC
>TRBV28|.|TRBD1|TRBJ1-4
CAISYRQGAGKLFF
TGTGCCATCAGTTATAGACAGGGGGCCGGAAAACTGTTTTTT
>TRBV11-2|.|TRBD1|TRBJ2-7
CTSTYRDRGYEKYF
TGTACCAGCACCTACCGGGACAGGGGCTACGAGAAGTACTTC
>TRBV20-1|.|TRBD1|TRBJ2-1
CNAFRGRYYDEQFF
TGCAATGCATTCAGGGGGAGATACTACGATGAGCAGTTCTTC
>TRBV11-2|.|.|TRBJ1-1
CASSLDGRDTEPFF
TGTGCCAGCAGCTTAGACGGGAGGGACACTGAACCTTTCTTT